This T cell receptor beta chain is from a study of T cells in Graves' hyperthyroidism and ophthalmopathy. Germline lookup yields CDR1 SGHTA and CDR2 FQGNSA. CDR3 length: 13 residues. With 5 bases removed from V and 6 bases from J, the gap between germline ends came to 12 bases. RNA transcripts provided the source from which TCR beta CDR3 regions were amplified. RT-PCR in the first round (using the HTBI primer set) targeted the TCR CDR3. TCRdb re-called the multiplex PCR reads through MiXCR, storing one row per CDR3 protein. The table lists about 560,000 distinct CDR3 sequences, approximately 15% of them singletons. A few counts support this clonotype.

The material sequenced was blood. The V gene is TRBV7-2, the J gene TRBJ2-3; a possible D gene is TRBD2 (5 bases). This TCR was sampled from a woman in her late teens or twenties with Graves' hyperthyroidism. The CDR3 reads CASSVRTFDTQYF. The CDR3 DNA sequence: TGTGCCAGCAGCGTAAGGACTTTTGATACGCAGTATTTT.